This T cell receptor beta chain derives from a study of shared clonotypes between healthy human individuals. Regarding the study as a whole: Clonotype sharing among donors likely depends on sequencing depth.

Remarks on this clone: Antigen: not known.

About 30,000 T cell genomes, or about 0.2 ug DNA, went into the sorted-subset replicate PCRs. Data came from immunoSEQ multiplex PCR; TCRdb stores just in-frame clones and leaves some out. The table includes under 2,500,000 clones, roughly 95% detected once. V lost 1 base, J lost 0 bases, and 1 base stayed unmatched. The CDR3 is 15 residues long. CDR1 and CDR2 from the germline V gene are ENHRY and SYGVKD. The sequenced sample was naive CD4+ T cells sorted from blood. Subset described: CD45RA+ positively selected. The chain uses TRBV10-3 and TRBJ2-3; 7 bases map to TRBD1. The TCR sequence derives from a man aged 18 to 30 in good health. The CDR3 region is CAISEWDRSTDTQYF. The CDR3 region has the DNA TGTGCCATCAGTGAGTGGGACAGAAGCACAGATACGCAGTATTTT.